The subject of this entry is one T cell receptor beta chain. Its antigen is unidentified. This specimen comes from a study of beta chain features in type 1 diabetes. Whole-study results and caveats: The study found that naive, central memory and Treg TCRB repertoires appeared more similar in patients than in healthy donors. When Type 1 diabetes patients were examined, their TCRB CDR3s proved moderately but significantly shorter in all four CD4+ subsets. With patients and controls alike, PCR might favor shorter templates to an equal degree.

Expressed TCRB transcripts got sequenced, as all isolated RNA was reverse transcribed. The table came from immunoSEQ multiplex PCR; TCRdb's copy has only in-frame clones and leaves some out. The sample has approximately 60,000 clones, about 50% seen once. The source material was Tregs from blood. This clonotype originated in a woman between 40 and 55 years old with type 1 diabetes.

CDR3 in DNA: TGTGCCAGCAGCTTTTGGCAGGGCAATGAGCAGTTCTTC. Translating it yields CASSFWQGNEQFF. This chain links TRBV7-2 with TRBJ2-1; tentatively, D is TRBD1 (5 bases). The V end was cut by 3 bases, the J end by 6 bases, with 9 bases between. The germline gives CDR1 SGHTA, CDR2 FQGNSA. The CDR3 length is 13 residues.